This T cell receptor (beta chain) was identified during a study of cytomegalovirus exposure and HLA in healthy donors. Whole-study context: There were around 100 million unique TCR beta sequences, drawn from about 179 million T cells, in an earlier analysis.

Broader study findings: As a later analysis revealed, most CMV-associated TCR beta chains appeared HLA-restricted. In a later analysis, a genetic analysis reported fewer productive-TCR N-insertions in an Asian-associated ancestry cluster than the cohort average.

13 Jbeta primers and 60 Vbeta primers were used for the PCR. Only in-frame clones appear in the TCRdb table, and some are missing; sequencing was by immunoSEQ multiplex PCR. This sample has about 120,000 clones, with about two thirds found just once. The germline gives CDR1 SGHRS, CDR2 YFSETQ. This CDR3 has 14 residues. The junction had 9 bases not matched to a gene; V was cut back by 3 bases and J by 8 bases. As regards this clone: Its cognate antigen is unknown.

The TCR comes from a man aged 25-45 years in good health and CMV-seronegative. Sequenced input: PBMCs. The V and J genes are TRBV5-1 and TRBJ1-2, with 8 nucleotides matching TRBD1. CDR3 loop: CASSYPDRGGGYTF. For the CDR3, the DNA is TGCGCCAGCAGCTACCCCGACAGGGGTGGCGGCTACACCTTC.